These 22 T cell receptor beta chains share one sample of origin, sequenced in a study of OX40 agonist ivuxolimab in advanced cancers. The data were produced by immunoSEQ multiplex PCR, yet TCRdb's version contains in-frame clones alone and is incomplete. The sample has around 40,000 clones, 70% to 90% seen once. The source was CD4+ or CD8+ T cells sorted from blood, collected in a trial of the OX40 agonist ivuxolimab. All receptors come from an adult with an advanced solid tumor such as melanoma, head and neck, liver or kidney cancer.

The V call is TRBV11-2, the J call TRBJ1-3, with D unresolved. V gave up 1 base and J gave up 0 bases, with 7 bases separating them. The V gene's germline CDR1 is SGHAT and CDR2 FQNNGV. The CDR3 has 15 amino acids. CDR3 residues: CASSLGISSGNTIYF. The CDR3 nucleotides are TGTGCCAGCAGCTTAGGGATTAGCTCTGGAAACACCATATATTTT.

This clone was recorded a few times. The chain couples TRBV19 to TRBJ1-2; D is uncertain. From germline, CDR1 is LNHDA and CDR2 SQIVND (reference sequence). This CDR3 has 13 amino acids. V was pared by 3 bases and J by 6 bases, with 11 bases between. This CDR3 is CASSMSGRDGYTF. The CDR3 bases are TGTGCCAGTAGTATGTCTGGGCGGGATGGCTACACCTTC. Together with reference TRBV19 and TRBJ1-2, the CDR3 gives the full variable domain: DGGITQSPKYLFRKEGQNVTLSCEQNLNHDAMYWYRQDPGQGLRLIYYSQIVNDFQKGDIAEGYSVSREKKESFPLTVTSAQKNPTAFYLCASSMSGRDGYTFGSGTRLTVV.

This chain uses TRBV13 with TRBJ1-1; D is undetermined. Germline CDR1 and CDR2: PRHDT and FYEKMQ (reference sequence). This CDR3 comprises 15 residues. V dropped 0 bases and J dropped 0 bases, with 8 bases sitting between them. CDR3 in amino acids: CASSLGGPMNTEAFF. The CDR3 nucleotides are TGTGCCAGCAGCTTAGGAGGACCCATGAACACTGAAGCTTTCTTT.

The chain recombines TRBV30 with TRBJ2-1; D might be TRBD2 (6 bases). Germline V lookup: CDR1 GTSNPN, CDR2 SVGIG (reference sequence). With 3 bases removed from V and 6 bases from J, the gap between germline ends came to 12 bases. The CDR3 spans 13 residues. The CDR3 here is CAWRTSSVNEQFF. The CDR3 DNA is TGTGCCTGGAGAACCTCTAGCGTCAATGAGCAGTTCTTC.

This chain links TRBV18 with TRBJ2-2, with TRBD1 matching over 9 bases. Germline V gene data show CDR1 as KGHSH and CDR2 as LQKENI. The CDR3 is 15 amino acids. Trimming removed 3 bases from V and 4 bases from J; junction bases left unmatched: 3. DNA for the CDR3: TGTGCCAGCTCACCGGACAGGGGCCTCACCGGGGAGCTGTTTTTT. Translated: CASSPDRGLTGELFF. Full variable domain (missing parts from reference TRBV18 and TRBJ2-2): NAGVMQNPRHLVRRRGQEARLRCSPMKGHSHVYWYRQLPEEGLKFMVYLQKENIIDESGMPKERFSAEFPKEGPSILRIQQVVRGDSAAYFCASSPDRGLTGELFFGEGSRLTVL.

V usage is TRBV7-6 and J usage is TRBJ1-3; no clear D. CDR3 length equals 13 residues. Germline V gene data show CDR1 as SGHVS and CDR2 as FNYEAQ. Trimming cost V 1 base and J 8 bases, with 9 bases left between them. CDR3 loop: CASSLGPRDTIYF. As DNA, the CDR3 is TGTGCCAGCAGCTTAGGGCCTCGGGACACCATATATTTT.

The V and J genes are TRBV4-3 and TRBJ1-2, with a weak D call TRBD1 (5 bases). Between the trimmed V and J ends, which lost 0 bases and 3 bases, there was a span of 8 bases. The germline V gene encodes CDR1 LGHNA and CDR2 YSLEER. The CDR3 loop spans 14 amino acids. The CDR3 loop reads CASSQDLGDYGYTF. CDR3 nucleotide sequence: TGCGCCAGCAGCCAAGATTTAGGGGACTATGGCTACACCTTC.

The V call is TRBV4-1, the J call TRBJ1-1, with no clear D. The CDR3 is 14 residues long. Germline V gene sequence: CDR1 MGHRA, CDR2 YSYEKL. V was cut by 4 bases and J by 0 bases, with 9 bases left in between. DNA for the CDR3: TGCGCCAGCAGCCCCCGGGTACTGAACACTGAAGCTTTCTTT. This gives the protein CASSPRVLNTEAFF.

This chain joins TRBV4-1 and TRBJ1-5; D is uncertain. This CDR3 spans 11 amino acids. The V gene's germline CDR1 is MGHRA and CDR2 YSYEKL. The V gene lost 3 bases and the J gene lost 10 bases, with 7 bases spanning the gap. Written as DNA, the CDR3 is TGCGCCAGCAGCCACGGTGGCCCCCAGCATTTT. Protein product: CASSHGGPQHF.

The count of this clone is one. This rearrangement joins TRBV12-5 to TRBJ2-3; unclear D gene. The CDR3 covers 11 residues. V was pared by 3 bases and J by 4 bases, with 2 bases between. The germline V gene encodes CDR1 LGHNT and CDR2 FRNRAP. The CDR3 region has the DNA TGTGCTAGTGGTTTTGCAGATACGCAGTATTTT. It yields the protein CASGFADTQYF.

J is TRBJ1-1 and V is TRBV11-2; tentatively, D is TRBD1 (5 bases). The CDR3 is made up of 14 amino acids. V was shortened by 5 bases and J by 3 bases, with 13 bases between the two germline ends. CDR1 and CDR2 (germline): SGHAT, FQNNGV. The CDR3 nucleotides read TGTGCCAGCAGCCGTGACAGTACCTACACTGAAGCTTTCTTT. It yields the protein CASSRDSTYTEAFF.

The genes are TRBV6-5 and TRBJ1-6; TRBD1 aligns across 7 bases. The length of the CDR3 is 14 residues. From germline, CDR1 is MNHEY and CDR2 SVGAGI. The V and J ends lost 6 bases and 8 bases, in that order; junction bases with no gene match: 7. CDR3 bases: TGTGCCAGCAGCGGACAGGTCGCCGATTCACCCCTCCACTTT. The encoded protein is CASSGQVADSPLHF.

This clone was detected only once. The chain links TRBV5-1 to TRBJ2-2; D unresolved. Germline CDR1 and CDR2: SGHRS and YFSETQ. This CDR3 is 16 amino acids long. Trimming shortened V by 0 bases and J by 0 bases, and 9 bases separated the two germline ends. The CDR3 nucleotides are TGCGCCAGCAGCTTGGTTGCGGACCCGAACACCGGGGAGCTGTTTTTT. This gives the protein CASSLVADPNTGELFF.

The CDR3 DNA follows: TGTGCCAGCTCCCTACAGGGTGGATATGGCTACACCTTC. It codes for CASSLQGGYGYTF. The J gene is TRBJ1-2, the V gene TRBV18; a weak D match, TRBD1 (6 bases). Per the germline V gene, CDR1 is KGHSH and CDR2 is LQKENI. The CDR3 sequence is 13 residues long. Between the trimmed V and J ends, which lost 6 bases and 5 bases, there was a span of 13 bases.

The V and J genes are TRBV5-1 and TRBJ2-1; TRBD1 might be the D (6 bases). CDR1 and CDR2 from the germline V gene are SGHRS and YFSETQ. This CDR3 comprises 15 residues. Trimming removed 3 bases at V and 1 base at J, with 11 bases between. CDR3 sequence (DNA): TGCGCCAGCAGCTCATCGACAGGATCCTACAATGAGCAGTTCTTC. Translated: CASSSSTGSYNEQFF.

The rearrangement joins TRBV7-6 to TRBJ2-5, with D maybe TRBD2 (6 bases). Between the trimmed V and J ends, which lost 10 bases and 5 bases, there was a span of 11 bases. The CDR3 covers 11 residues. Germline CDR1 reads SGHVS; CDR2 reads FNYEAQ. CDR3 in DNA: TGTGCCACCTTTGGGGGGGAGACCCAGTACTTC. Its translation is CATFGGETQYF.

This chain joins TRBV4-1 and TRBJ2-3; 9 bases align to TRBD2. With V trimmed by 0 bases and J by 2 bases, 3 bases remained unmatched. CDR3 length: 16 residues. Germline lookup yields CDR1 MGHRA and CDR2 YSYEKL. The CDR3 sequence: CASSQDGLAFTDTQYF. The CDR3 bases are TGCGCCAGCAGCCAAGATGGACTAGCGTTCACAGATACGCAGTATTTT.

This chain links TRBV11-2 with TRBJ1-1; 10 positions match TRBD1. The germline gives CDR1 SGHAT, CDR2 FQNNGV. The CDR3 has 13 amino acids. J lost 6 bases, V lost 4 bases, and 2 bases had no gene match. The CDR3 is CASSSDRGAEAFF. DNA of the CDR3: TGTGCCAGCAGCTCGGACAGGGGGGCTGAAGCTTTCTTT.

The CDR3 loop reads CASSQPWTGPMNTEAFF. In nucleotides, the CDR3 is TGCGCCAGCAGCCAACCCTGGACAGGGCCAATGAACACTGAAGCTTTCTTT. The chain links TRBV4-1 to TRBJ1-1; TRBD1 matches at 8 bases. With V trimmed by 2 bases and J by 0 bases, 8 bases remained unmatched. The CDR3 length is 17 residues. Looked up from germline, CDR1 is MGHRA and CDR2 is YSYEKL.

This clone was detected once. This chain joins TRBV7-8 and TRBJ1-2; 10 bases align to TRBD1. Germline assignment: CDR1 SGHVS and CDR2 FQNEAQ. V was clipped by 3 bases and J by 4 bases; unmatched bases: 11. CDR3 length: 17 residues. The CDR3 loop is CASSLGTGVLSGYGYTF. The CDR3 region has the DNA TGTGCCAGCAGCTTGGGGACAGGGGTACTATCCGGCTATGGCTACACCTTC. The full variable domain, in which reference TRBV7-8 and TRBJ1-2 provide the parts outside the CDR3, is GAGVSQSPRYKVAKRGQDVALRCDPISGHVSLFWYQQALGQGPEFLTYFQNEAQLDKSGLPSDRFFAERPEGSVSTLKIQRTQQEDSAVYLCASSLGTGVLSGYGYTFGSGTRLTVV.

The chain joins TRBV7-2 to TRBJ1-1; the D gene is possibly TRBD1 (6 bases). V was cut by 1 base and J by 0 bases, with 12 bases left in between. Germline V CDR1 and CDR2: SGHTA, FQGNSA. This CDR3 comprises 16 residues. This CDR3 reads CASSLEGGLLNTEAFF. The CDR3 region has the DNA TGTGCCAGCAGCTTAGAGGGGGGGCTATTGAACACTGAAGCTTTCTTT.

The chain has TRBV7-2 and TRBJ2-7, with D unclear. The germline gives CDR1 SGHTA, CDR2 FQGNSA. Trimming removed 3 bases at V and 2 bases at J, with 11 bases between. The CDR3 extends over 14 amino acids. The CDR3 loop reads CASSFDGLTYEQYF. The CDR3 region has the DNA TGTGCCAGCAGCTTCGACGGATTAACCTACGAGCAGTACTTC.